This is a list of T cell receptor beta chains from one sample in a study of memory CD4+ T cells and cytomegalovirus serostatus. Profiled with immunoSEQ multiplex PCR; TCRdb holds only in-frame clones, not every one. The repertoire includes about 45,000 clones, 78% of them detected once, and 0.9% to 0.95% sits in the top ten. Sequencing was done on a sample of memory CD4+ T cells from blood. The receptors derive from an adult in good health and CMV-seronegative. The CDR3 runs from the conserved cysteine through the conserved F or W. Fields, in order: J gene, V gene, CDR3 protein.

TRBJ2-2 TRBV7-3 CASSPRQAATGELFF
TRBJ2-1 TRBV18 CASSPFGYNEQFF
TRBJ1-1 TRBV19 CASSIVPGRGTEAFF
TRBJ1-6 TRBV10-2 CASTRDSLNSPLHF
TRBJ2-2 TRBV27 CASSIDRGLVGELFF
TRBJ1-5 TRBV7-2 CASSPVAGMRQPQHF
TRBJ1-6 TRBV4-3 CASSQDHLLSISPLHF
TRBJ2-1 TRBV5-6 CASNGRASSYNEQFF
TRBJ1-6 TRBV7-9 CASSFDLRGQGRPNSPLHF
TRBJ1-3 TRBV18 CASSPADGFYGNTIYF
TRBJ2-2 TRBV6-5 CASSYSRQGTGELFF
TRBJ2-2 TRBV19 CASSIRRGANTGELFF
TRBJ1-5 TRBV27 CASSHYRDRGLNQPQHF
TRBJ1-6 TRBV6-1 CASRTVNSPLHF
TRBJ1-1 TRBV7-6 CASSPSGLNTEAFF
TRBJ1-6 TRBV15 CATSRGGFPPFTF
TRBJ2-2 TRBV19 CASSDRAGTGELFF
TRBJ2-5 TRBV7-8 CASSTRQISSSETQYF
TRBJ2-1 TRBV7-6 CASRGLAGEISYNEQFF
TRBJ1-2 TRBV5-6 CASSLTGNGYTF
TRBJ1-5 TRBV7-2 CASSPMGHRNQPQHF
TRBJ2-3 TRBV6-5 CASSYGVEADTQYF
TRBJ1-5 TRBV19 CASSSPGQISNQPQHF
TRBJ2-7 TRBV30 CAWTRGQGSEQYF
TRBJ2-5 TRBV7-9 CASSGDPETQYF
TRBJ2-1 TRBV5-1 CASSNRQANNEQFF
TRBJ2-1 TRBV7-3 CASSSVAGGASYNEQFF
TRBJ2-1 TRBV2 CASSENAEQFF
TRBJ1-3 TRBV6-5 CASRRTAGNTIYF
TRBJ1-1 TRBV28 CASSLFGRQNTEAFF
TRBJ2-2 TRBV4-2 CASSPRSPGELFF
TRBJ2-7 TRBV11-2 CASSSAGYEQYF
TRBJ2-3 TRBV30 CAWTGLARDTQYF
TRBJ1-1 TRBV5-4 CASSYTGREAFF
TRBJ1-5 TRBV6-1 CASSLETGPQPQHF
TRBJ1-6 TRBV6-6 CASSYSGFGDSPLHF
TRBJ2-1 TRBV7-8 CASSIRQSVNEQFF
TRBJ1-4 TRBV1 CTSSQVGTGNEKLFF
TRBJ1-1 TRBV28 CASSSLQGAEGTEAFF
TRBJ2-2 TRBV27 CASSLFYTGELFF
TRBJ1-6 TRBV6-1 CASNSQGPYNSPLHF
TRBJ1-2 TRBV4-1 CASSQDKSRTVINYGYTF
TRBJ1-2 TRBV5-4 CASSLDQRGVYGYTF
TRBJ1-1 TRBV19 CASRKGQQNTEAFF
TRBJ2-1 TRBV12-5 CASGLGQVYNEQFF
TRBJ2-1 TRBV7-7 CASSPLIPGQGRHEQFF
TRBJ1-4 TRBV4-2 CASSQDSFRGQTRRGEKLFF
TRBJ1-1 TRBV4-3 CASSQGPGMNTEAFF
TRBJ2-5 TRBV30 CACRTQETQYF
TRBJ2-5 TRBV5-1 CASSLNIGETQYF
TRBJ1-3 TRBV10-2 CASSEFDSGNTIYF
TRBJ1-3 TRBV5-1 CASSLSGDLSGNTIYF
TRBJ1-2 TRBV28 CASSPATRQGAGYGYTF
TRBJ1-1 TRBV14 CASRLVGVSEAFF
TRBJ1-4 TRBV6-6 CASRTHGTGKEKLFF
TRBJ1-6 TRBV27 CASRIDYNSPLHF